Listed below are T cell receptor beta chains from one sample, sequenced in a study of radiotherapy plus CTLA-4 blockade in lung cancer. This table comes from immunoSEQ multiplex PCR, and its TCRdb copy is limited to in-frame clones, with some not included. This table holds about 51,000 clones, around 79% found once. The material sequenced was peripheral blood, taken from a patient treated with radiotherapy plus ipilimumab. The receptors were gathered from a human donor with non-small cell lung cancer who had a complete response to radiotherapy plus ipilimumab. The CDR3 runs from the conserved cysteine through the conserved F or W. The D gene is left open where the match is weak. Size is omitted from some rows. Given values are once, few, many or a class for expanded clones.

size: NA; J: TRBJ2-2; D: TRBD2; V: TRBV7-6; CDR3: CASSLGGGRVNTGELFF; DNA: TGTGCCAGCAGCTTAGGAGGAGGGAGGGTGAACACCGGGGAGCTGTTTTTT
size: NA; J: TRBJ2-3; D: NA; V: TRBV29-1; CDR3: CSVSREGGQYF; DNA: TGCAGCGTTAGTCGGGAAGGAGGGCAGTATTTT
size: NA; J: TRBJ1-4; D: NA; V: TRBV7-9; CDR3: CASSFRQVGENEKLFF; DNA: TGTGCCAGCAGCTTTAGACAGGTGGGGGAAAATGAAAAACTGTTTTTT
size: NA; J: TRBJ1-1; D: TRBD1; V: TRBV11-3; CDR3: CASSTTGANTEAFF; DNA: TGTGCCAGTAGTACTACAGGGGCTAACACTGAAGCTTTCTTT
size: NA; J: TRBJ1-4; D: TRBD1; V: TRBV7-9; CDR3: CASSSHRGPNEKLFF; DNA: TGTGCCAGCAGCTCTCACAGGGGTCCTAATGAAAAACTGTTTTTT
size: NA; J: TRBJ2-5; D: TRBD1; V: TRBV29-1; CDR3: CSVQGETQYF; DNA: TGCAGCGTACAGGGGGAGACCCAGTACTTC
size: once; J: TRBJ2-7; D: NA; V: TRBV30; CDR3: CAWSKGIYEQYF; DNA: TGTGCCTGGAGTAAGGGGATCTACGAGCAGTACTTC
size: NA; J: TRBJ2-1; D: TRBD2; V: TRBV12-5; CDR3: CASETSGRINEQFF; DNA: TGTGCTAGTGAAACTAGCGGGAGGATAAATGAGCAGTTCTTC
size: few; J: TRBJ1-3; D: NA; V: TRBV10-3; CDR3: CAIHSGNTIYF; DNA: TGTGCCATACACTCTGGAAACACCATATATTTT
size: NA; J: TRBJ1-4; D: NA; V: TRBV11-2; CDR3: CASSALGGANEKLFF; DNA: TGTGCCAGCAGCGCCCTAGGAGGGGCTAATGAAAAACTGTTTTTT
size: few; J: TRBJ2-1; D: TRBD2; V: TRBV12-5; CDR3: CASGLVEVGTRSPYNEQFF; DNA: TGTGCTAGTGGTTTGGTAGAGGTAGGGACTAGATCGCCCTACAATGAGCAGTTCTTC
size: few; J: TRBJ1-2; D: NA; V: TRBV10-3; CDR3: CAISETQVGSYTF; DNA: TGTGCCATCAGTGAGACACAGGTTGGGAGCTACACCTTC
size: NA; J: TRBJ1-5; D: NA; V: TRBV7-2; CDR3: CASSLRRGAYQPQHF; DNA: TGTGCCAGCAGCCTGCGGCGGGGGGCGTATCAGCCCCAGCATTTT
size: NA; J: TRBJ1-1; D: NA; V: TRBV12-5; CDR3: CASTDMNTEAFF; DNA: TGTGCTAGTACTGACATGAACACTGAAGCTTTCTTT
size: NA; J: TRBJ2-7; D: TRBD1; V: TRBV5-1; CDR3: CASSFGTGFNEQYF; DNA: TGCGCCAGCAGCTTTGGGACAGGGTTTAACGAGCAGTACTTC
size: NA; J: TRBJ1-1; D: TRBD1; V: TRBV27; CDR3: CASSVGTGVEAFF; DNA: TGTGCCAGCAGTGTAGGGACAGGGGTTGAAGCTTTCTTT
size: NA; J: TRBJ1-2; D: NA; V: TRBV7-2; CDR3: CASSLDHGRYGYTF; DNA: TGTGCCAGCAGCTTAGATCATGGCAGATATGGCTACACCTTC
size: NA; J: TRBJ2-7; D: TRBD1; V: TRBV5-6; CDR3: CASSFFDRDYEQYF; DNA: TGTGCCAGCAGCTTCTTCGACAGGGACTACGAGCAGTACTTC